This TCR beta chain was observed in a study of blood T cell repertoires in COVID-19. At the level of the study: The United States, Italy and Spain were the sources of the acute and convalescent COVID-19 samples.

Germline-derived CDR1 and CDR2 are LGHNA and YNFKEQ. Trimming shortened V by 0 bases and J by 12 bases, and 18 bases separated the two germline ends. There are 15 residues in the CDR3. Data came from immunoSEQ multiplex PCR; TCRdb stores just in-frame clones and leaves some out. The table records 250,000 or so clones, approximately 85% of them present only once. This clonotype was obtained from a man aged 45 to 65 with acute or convalescent COVID-19. The specimen was peripheral blood. J is TRBJ2-1 and V is TRBV4-2, with D perhaps matching TRBD2 (6 bases). This CDR3 reads CASSQDRDSGRGQFF. In DNA, the CDR3 is TGTGCCAGCAGCCAAGATCGGGACTCGGGTCGGGGGCAGTTCTTC.